A single sample gave rise to the 4 T cell receptor beta chains below, sequenced in a study of T cells after yellow fever vaccination. TCRdb re-called the 5' RACE reads through MiXCR, storing one row per CDR3 protein. The sample lists almost 600,000 distinct CDR3 sequences; approximately 12% were seen once. The material sequenced was PBMCs, taken on the day of the yellow fever booster vaccination. These receptors were obtained from a man younger than 45 who received the YFV17D yellow fever vaccine.

This clonotype was observed a handful of times. The genes are TRBV29-1 and TRBJ2-5; D uncertain. CDR3 length: 11 amino acids. Germline V gene data show CDR1 as SQVTM and CDR2 as ANQGSEA. V was cut by 8 bases and J by 4 bases, with 11 bases left in between. The CDR3 region is CSIFSGETQYF. In DNA, the CDR3 is TGCAGCATTTTTTCGGGAGAGACCCAGTACTTC. The full variable domain, in which reference TRBV29-1 and TRBJ2-5 provide the parts outside the CDR3, is SAVISQKPSRDICQRGTSLTIQCQVDSQVTMMFWYRQQPGQSLTLIATANQGSEATYESGFVIDKFPISRPNLTFSTLTVSNMSPEDSSIYLCSIFSGETQYFGPGTRLLVL.

The chain joins TRBV20-1 to TRBJ1-5; TRBD1 matches at 7 bases. Unmatched junction bases numbered 10, after V lost 4 bases and J lost 4 bases. Germline loops: CDR1 DFQATT, CDR2 SNEGSKA (reference sequence). The CDR3 spans 15 residues. The chain's CDR3 is CSATPRQGANQPQHF. CDR3 coding DNA: TGCAGTGCTACCCCGAGACAGGGAGCTAATCAGCCCCAGCATTTT.

This clonotype was recorded a few times. This chain connects TRBV7-9 to TRBJ2-1, with 9 bases fitting TRBD1. The CDR3 extends over 16 amino acids. Germline V gene data show CDR1 as SEHNR and CDR2 as FQNEAQ (reference sequence). V lost 5 bases and J lost 1; bases outside the gene matches: 6. The CDR3 sequence: CASSPTTGGSYNEQFF. Written as DNA, the CDR3 is TGTGCCAGCAGCCCGACGACAGGGGGATCCTACAATGAGCAGTTCTTC.

This chain links TRBV5-6 with TRBJ2-7; possibly TRBD1 or TRBD2 for D (6 bases each). This CDR3 is built from 14 residues. From germline, CDR1 is SGHDT and CDR2 YYEEEE. V lost 4 bases, J lost 3 bases, and 14 bases lay in between. CDR3: CASSPGASFYEQYF. DNA for the CDR3: TGTGCCAGCAGCCCGGGGGCTAGTTTCTACGAGCAGTACTTC.